What follows are 5 T cell receptor beta chains derived from one specimen sequenced in a study of PD-1 blockade in classical Hodgkin lymphoma. Only in-frame clones appear in the TCRdb table, and some are missing; sequencing was by immunoSEQ multiplex PCR. The profile shows tens of thousands of clones, roughly 78% of them singletons. Regarding time point: cycle 4 day 1 (C4D1), after 6 weeks of nivolumab. Exposure to brentuximab vedotin varied, and each patient had relapsed following autologous stem cell transplantation. This material consisted of peripheral blood mononuclear cells (PBMCs), taken before the fourth cycle of nivolumab. The receptors stem from a human donor with classical Hodgkin lymphoma.

The V gene is TRBV4-1, the J gene TRBJ2-3, with TRBD1 matching 8 bases. The germline gives CDR1 MGHRA, CDR2 YSYEKL. The CDR3 is 17 residues long. Trimming removed 1 base from V and 4 bases from J; junction bases left unmatched: 10. This CDR3 is CASSQGSGRGRADTQYF. The CDR3, as DNA: TGCGCCAGCAGCCAAGGTAGTGGCAGGGGGCGTGCAGATACGCAGTATTTT.

The rearrangement uses TRBV20-1 and TRBJ1-1; tentatively, D is TRBD1 (5 bases). Germline V lookup: CDR1 DFQATT, CDR2 SNEGSKA (reference sequence). This CDR3 comprises 11 residues. With 5 bases removed from V and 7 bases from J, the gap between germline ends came to 11 bases. As DNA, the CDR3 is TGCAGTGCTCGCAGGGTTCGTGAAGCTTTCTTT. It is translated as CSARRVREAFF.

The chain combines TRBV5-6 with TRBJ2-2; D unresolved. Germline V gene sequence: CDR1 SGHDT, CDR2 YYEEEE. The CDR3 has 16 amino acids. The ends were cut back, 0 bases at V and 5 bases at J, with 14 bases in the middle. The CDR3 DNA follows: TGTGCCAGCAGCTTGGGAGGCCTCGCCGGGACCGGGGAGCTGTTTTTT. It encodes CASSLGGLAGTGELFF.

This chain uses TRBV6-6 with TRBJ2-6; 7 bases fit TRBD1. The J segment lost 2 bases and the V segment lost 5 bases, leaving 3 bases of the junction unmatched. Germline lookup yields CDR1 MNHNY and CDR2 SVGAGI (reference sequence). The CDR3 spans 15 residues. CDR3 protein: CASSPRGTGANVLTF. CDR3 DNA: TGTGCCAGCAGTCCCAGGGGGACTGGGGCCAACGTCCTGACTTTC.

The CDR3 sequence is CASSLQQRSSYNEQFF. DNA for the CDR3: TGTGCCAGCAGCTTGCAACAGAGGAGCTCCTACAATGAGCAGTTCTTC. The rearrangement uses TRBV5-4 and TRBJ2-1, with D hard to call. V shed 1 base and J shed 0 bases, with 11 bases lying between them. The CDR3 has 16 residues. Germline CDR1 SGHNT, CDR2 YYREEE (reference sequence). The whole variable domain, remainder taken from reference TRBV5-4 and TRBJ2-1, is ETGVTQSPTHLIKTRGQQVTLRCSSQSGHNTVSWYQQALGQGPQFIFQYYREEENGRGNFPPRFSGLQFPNYSSELNVNALELDDSALYLCASSLQQRSSYNEQFFGPGTRLTVL.